These 24 T cell receptor beta chains originate from one sample sequenced in a study of control samples from healthy donors and cancer patients (dated by TCRdb to about 2020). The library was made by the immunoSEQ multiplex PCR assay. Entries here come from immuneACCESS through TCRdb and include only in-frame sequences with V and J called. Some clones fail to appear in such tables; in the studies checked, an unresolved V gene covers under half of the shortfall, and the cause of the remainder is unknown. Here the sample has 130,000 or so clones; just under 95% occur a single time. Of the sample, roughly 6% falls within the top ten clones. What was sequenced was blood. The receptors stem from a man younger than 35 in good health.

DNA for the CDR3: TGTGCCAGCAGCCCCCCGCGGGGGGCCGGGGATACGCAGTATTTT. This encodes CASSPPRGAGDTQYF. The chain has TRBV7-9 and TRBJ2-3, with 8 bases identical to TRBD2. The CDR3 has 15 amino acids. Germline loops: CDR1 SEHNR, CDR2 FQNEAQ (reference sequence). Losses at the gene ends were 5 bases for V and 6 bases for J; bases not matched to a gene: 10.

The chain is built from TRBV7-9 and TRBJ1-2; TRBD1 agrees at 7 bases. The V gene end was trimmed by 3 bases and the J gene end by 6 bases; junction bases not matched to a gene: 7. The CDR3 spans 14 residues. Germline V gene lookup returns CDR1 SEHNR and CDR2 FQNEAQ (reference sequence). In DNA, the CDR3 is TGTGCCAGCAGCTTGAGTGGGACAGCTGATGGCTACACCTTC. The encoded protein is CASSLSGTADGYTF.

The gene calls are TRBV5-5 and TRBJ1-2, with a tentative D call TRBD1 (6 bases). The length of the CDR3 is 17 residues. In germline, CDR1 is SGHKS, CDR2 YYEKEE (reference sequence). Trimming left V 0 bases short and J 4 bases short, with 19 bases between. In DNA form, the CDR3 reads TGTGCCAGCAGCTTGGTGGTTAGGGAAGGGGGGCCCTATGGCTACACCTTC. This translates into CASSLVVREGGPYGYTF.

The V and J genes are TRBV4-1 and TRBJ2-5; D is uncertain. This CDR3 has 15 amino acids. Germline V gene lookup returns CDR1 MGHRA and CDR2 YSYEKL. Deletions cut 0 bases from V and 2 bases from J, with 10 bases between. The CDR3 sequence: CASSQDGTKQETQYF. CDR3 DNA sequence: TGCGCCAGCAGCCAAGATGGAACCAAACAAGAGACCCAGTACTTC.

The chain has TRBV18 and TRBJ1-1; 8 nucleotides match TRBD1. This CDR3 is 17 amino acids long. The germline V gene has CDR1 KGHSH and CDR2 LQKENI. J gave up 4 bases and V 3 bases, and 13 bases lay outside the gene matches. The CDR3 spells CASSPRRAGGRGTEAFF. The DNA for the CDR3 is TGTGCCAGCTCACCGAGAAGGGCAGGGGGCCGTGGCACTGAAGCTTTCTTT.

This chain uses TRBV3-1 (or the pseudogene TRBV3-2) with TRBJ1-2; 8 bases are shared with TRBD1. CDR3 size: 16 residues. Germline V gene lookup returns CDR1 LGHDT and CDR2 YNNKEL (reference sequence). The junction had 13 bases not matched to a gene; V was cut back by 4 bases and J by 6 bases. This CDR3 is CASSPILTGVGDGYTF. CDR3 nucleotides: TGTGCCAGCAGCCCAATATTGACAGGGGTGGGGGATGGCTACACCTTC.

The rearrangement joins TRBV10-3 to TRBJ1-2, with D perhaps TRBD1 (5 bases). Germline V gene data show CDR1 as ENHRY and CDR2 as SYGVKD. The CDR3 has 13 residues. V gave up 3 bases and J gave up 6 bases, with 11 bases separating them. The CDR3 coding sequence is TGTGCCATCAGTGAAAGGGAGGGGCATGGCTACACCTTC. Amino acid sequence: CAISEREGHGYTF.

This clone appeared once. The genes are TRBV20-1 and TRBJ2-7; D is possibly TRBD1 (6 bases). Trimming removed 3 bases from V and 6 bases from J, with 12 bases in between. Germline assignment: CDR1 DFQATT and CDR2 SNEGSKA (reference sequence). CDR3 length: 12 residues. CDR3 protein: CSASGGQGEQYF. DNA of the CDR3: TGCAGTGCTAGTGGGGGCCAGGGCGAGCAGTACTTC.

A note on this clone: No DNA is shown, since the ends of the CDR3 on it are uncertain; the CDR3 is the one TCRdb lists. The rearrangement joins TRBV5-5 to TRBJ2-5; the DNA was not compared with TRBD2, the D call given in the table. The CDR3 is made up of 18 amino acids, end residues included. CDR1 is SGHKS, CDR2 YYEKEE, per germline (reference sequence). This CDR3 reads CASSLFLGMGELQETQYF.

The chain recombines TRBV30 with TRBJ1-5, with 9 bases lining up with TRBD1. Germline V gene lookup returns CDR1 GTSNPN and CDR2 SVGIG (reference sequence). The CDR3 totals 18 residues. V gave up 1 base and J gave up 0 bases; unmatched junction bases: 10. CDR3 DNA: TGTGCCTGGAGTGGTCGGGACAGGGTACCGGATAGCAATCAGCCCCAGCATTTT. Its protein product is CAWSGRDRVPDSNQPQHF.

This rearrangement joins TRBV5-6 to TRBJ1-4, with a possible D match to TRBD1 (5 bases). Germline loops: CDR1 SGHDT, CDR2 YYEEEE. This CDR3 is 14 amino acids long. The V end lost 2 bases, the J end lost 4 bases, and 9 bases lay between the germline ends. The CDR3 region is CASSLEGFNEKLFF. CDR3 nucleotide sequence: TGTGCCAGCAGCTTAGAGGGGTTTAATGAAAAACTGTTTTTT.

The J gene is TRBJ1-1, the V gene TRBV19; D call uncertain. Per germline, CDR1 LNHDA and CDR2 SQIVND (reference sequence). The germline V and J ends were trimmed by 6 bases and 4 bases, with 15 bases remaining between them. The CDR3 covers 14 residues. The DNA for the CDR3 is TGTGCCAGTAGCGTGACCGCCCTGGCCACTGAAGCTTTCTTT. Its protein product is CASSVTALATEAFF. Combining the CDR3 with reference TRBV19 and TRBJ1-1 gives the whole variable domain DGGITQSPKYLFRKEGQNVTLSCEQNLNHDAMYWYRQDPGQGLRLIYYSQIVNDFQKGDIAEGYSVSREKKESFPLTVTSAQKNPTAFYLCASSVTALATEAFFGQGTRLTVV.

With regard to this clone: The same CDR3 can be traced to other DNA sequences in this sample. The rearrangement uses TRBV10-3 and TRBJ1-5, with D possibly matching TRBD1 (5 bases). With 6 bases removed from V and 2 bases from J, the gap between germline ends came to 8 bases. The CDR3 runs to 13 residues. The V gene's germline CDR1 is ENHRY and CDR2 SYGVKD. The CDR3 loop is CAIRGQGNQPQHF. The DNA for the CDR3 is TGTGCCATCAGGGGGCAGGGCAATCAGCCCCAGCATTTT.

This clone was detected only a few times. In DNA form, the CDR3 reads TGTGCCAGCAGCTCCTGGACAGGGAGCTCCTACGAGCAGTACTTC. This codes for CASSSWTGSSYEQYF. This chain uses TRBV7-9 with TRBJ2-7, with TRBD1 matching 8 bases. Trimming took 4 bases from V and 0 from J; bases not matched to a gene: 5. This CDR3 is 15 amino acids long. The V gene's germline CDR1 is SEHNR and CDR2 FQNEAQ (reference sequence).

This sequence joins TRBV7-6 and TRBJ2-2; TRBD2 matches at 7 bases. Per germline, CDR1 SGHVS and CDR2 FNYEAQ. The V and J ends lost 4 bases and 0 bases, in that order; junction bases with no gene match: 2. The CDR3 has 15 residues. CDR3 sequence (DNA): TGTGCCAGCAGCTGGGGAGGGCCGAACACCGGGGAGCTGTTTTTT. Translated: CASSWGGPNTGELFF.

The chain carries TRBV6-2 or TRBV6-3 and TRBJ1-1; D gene unclear. This CDR3 has 18 residues. The germline CDR1 and CDR2 sequences are MNHEY and SVGEGT. V was trimmed by 5 bases and J by 0 bases, leaving 22 bases between them. The CDR3 DNA sequence: TGTGCCAGCAGTCCACGGAACATAGGGTTACCCATGAACACTGAAGCTTTCTTT. It yields the protein CASSPRNIGLPMNTEAFF.

CDR3 in DNA: TGTGCCTGGAGTCAGGGGACAGTCGAAGAGACCCAGTACTTC. Its protein product is CAWSQGTVEETQYF. The chain recombines TRBV30 with TRBJ2-5; 7 positions agree with TRBD1. V was clipped by 2 bases and J by 3 bases; unmatched bases: 6. In germline, CDR1 is GTSNPN, CDR2 SVGIG (reference sequence). The CDR3 spans 14 residues.

The chain carries TRBV5-4 and TRBJ1-2; 7 bases match TRBD1. CDR1 is SGHNT, CDR2 YYREEE, per germline (reference sequence). This CDR3 spans 14 amino acids. V trimming: 4 bases; J trimming: 5 bases; junction bases outside the gene matches: 8. The CDR3 DNA is TGTGCCAGCAGCGGCCGGGACAGCTTTTATGGCTACACCTTC. Translating gives CASSGRDSFYGYTF.

This clone has just a few counts. This chain connects TRBV6-5 to TRBJ1-6; unclear D gene. Germline loops: CDR1 MNHEY, CDR2 SVGAGI. The length of the CDR3 is 12 residues. The V and J ends lost 3 bases and 7 bases respectively, with 4 bases between them. The CDR3 is CASSYRNSPLHF. The DNA for the CDR3 is TGTGCCAGCAGTTATAGGAATTCACCCCTCCACTTT.

This chain links TRBV7-6 with TRBJ2-1; perhaps TRBD2 as D (5 bases). This CDR3 contains 15 residues. Germline values: CDR1 SGHVS, CDR2 FNYEAQ. V was cut by 5 bases and J by 0 bases, with 11 bases left in between. The CDR3 protein is CASSAYGLSYNEQFF. For the CDR3, the DNA is TGTGCCAGCAGCGCTTACGGACTCTCCTACAATGAGCAGTTCTTC. The full variable domain, completed using reference TRBV7-6 and TRBJ2-1, is GAGVSQSPRYKVTKRGQDVALRCDPISGHVSLYWYRQALGQGPEFLTYFNYEAQQDKSGLPNDRFSAERPEGSISTLTIQRTEQRDSAMYRCASSAYGLSYNEQFFGPGTRLTVL.

The chain is built from TRBV9 and TRBJ2-7; 7 positions match TRBD1. J was trimmed by 1 base and V by 5 bases; bases with no gene match: 9. Germline values: CDR1 SGDLS, CDR2 YYNGEE. The CDR3 is made up of 15 amino acids. CDR3 region: CASSRDRQGSYEQYF. CDR3 nucleotide sequence: TGTGCCAGCAGTCGTGATAGACAGGGTTCCTACGAGCAGTACTTC.

CDR3 amino acids: CASSHTGTSGQMNTGELFF. In DNA form, the CDR3 reads TGTGCCAGCAGCCATACGGGGACTAGCGGGCAAATGAACACCGGGGAGCTGTTTTTT. This rearrangement joins TRBV3-1 (or the pseudogene TRBV3-2) to TRBJ2-2; 12 bases match TRBD2. CDR1 is LGHDT and CDR2 is YNNKEL in the germline V gene (reference sequence). V shed 3 bases, J shed 1 base, and the junction held 9 bases outside the gene matches. The CDR3 is made up of 19 amino acids.

This clone was detected once. The chain recombines TRBV2 with TRBJ1-1; possibly TRBD1 for D (6 bases). The germline V and J ends were trimmed by 7 bases and 2 bases, with 14 bases remaining between them. Germline V gives CDR1 SNHLY, CDR2 FYNNEI. This CDR3 is built from 14 residues. The CDR3 here is CASNPTGQNTEAFF. The CDR3 bases are TGTGCCAGCAACCCTACGGGACAAAACACTGAAGCTTTCTTT.

This clone has only one observation. This chain links TRBV10-1 with TRBJ1-2; no clear D. Germline CDR1 is WNHNN and CDR2 is SYGVQD (reference sequence). The CDR3 runs to 9 residues. With 7 bases removed from V and 7 bases from J, the gap between germline ends came to 4 bases. The CDR3 region has the DNA TGCGCCAGCATTTTTGGCTACACCTTC. Amino acid sequence: CASIFGYTF.